Listed below are T cell receptor beta chains from one sample, sequenced in a study of T cells in Graves' hyperthyroidism and ophthalmopathy. TCRdb passed the multiplex PCR reads through MiXCR, listing each CDR3 protein once. Among about 270,000 distinct CDR3 sequences, roughly 22% were seen once, and the ten largest hold approximately 60%. Sequencing used blood. Every receptor here comes from a man in his thirties or forties with Graves' ophthalmopathy. The CDR3 runs from the conserved cysteine through the conserved F or W. The D gene is left open where the match is weak. Clone size is given for some rows only: seen once, a few or many times, or a class if the clone is expanded.

>many|-|TRBJ1-6|TRBV30
TGTGCCTGGAGTGAAGGGACTGGGTCACCCCTCCACTTT
CAWSEGTGSPLHF
>few|-|TRBJ1-4|TRBV6-2/TRBV6-3
TGTGCCAGCAGTCCCCGAGGGGCGAGTGAAAAACTGTTTTTT
CASSPRGASEKLFF
>many|TRBD1|TRBJ2-7|TRBV29-1
TGCAGCGCTAGGGACAGTTCGATCCACGAGCAGTACTTC
CSARDSSIHEQYF
>-|TRBD2|TRBJ2-7|TRBV28
TGTGCCAGCAGACTCGGGGGGACTCAAAAATACGAGCAGTACTTC
CASRLGGTQKYEQYF
>-|TRBD2|TRBJ2-7|TRBV7-2
TGTGCCAGCAGCCCCCTAGCGGGAGGGGTGAACGAGCAGTACTTC
CASSPLAGGVNEQYF
>-|TRBD2|TRBJ2-1|TRBV19
TGTGCCAGTAGTATCCTAGCGGGAGCAGGCAATGAGCAGTTCTTC
CASSILAGAGNEQFF
>many|-|TRBJ2-7|TRBV9
TGTGCCAGCAGCCCCAGTCGGGGCTACGAGCAGTACTTC
CASSPSRGYEQYF
>few|-|TRBJ1-1|TRBV6-1
TGTGCCAGCAGTGAGGCCCTTCATCTCCCTGGGGCTTTCTTT
CASSEALHLPGAFF
>-|-|TRBJ1-5|TRBV20-1
TGCAGTGCTGGTACCCATAACTCTAATCAGCCCCAGCATTTT
CSAGTHNSNQPQHF
>-|TRBD2|TRBJ2-7|TRBV20-1
TGCAGTGCTACAAGGACTAGCGGCGACGAGCAGTACTTC
CSATRTSGDEQYF
>many|-|TRBJ1-2|TRBV11-2
TGTGCCAGCAGCCCTCAGGACAGTTCCCTCGGCTATGGCTACACCTTC
CASSPQDSSLGYGYTF
>-|-|TRBJ2-6|TRBV28
TGTGCCAGCAGTTTAAACCACCCCGGCGTCCTGACTTTC
CASSLNHPGVLTF
>-|TRBD2|TRBJ2-7|TRBV5-5
TGTGCCAGCAGCATAGGACTAGCGGGGATATACGAGCAGTACTTC
CASSIGLAGIYEQYF
>few|TRBD2|TRBJ2-1|TRBV20-1
TGCAGCGGACTAGCGGAGTCCCCCATAAATGAGCAGTTCTTC
CSGLAESPINEQFF
>few|TRBD1|TRBJ2-1|TRBV7-9
TGTGCCAGCAGTTCGGACAGGGGGACCTACAATGAGCAGTTCTTC
CASSSDRGTYNEQFF
>few|TRBD1|TRBJ1-4|TRBV6-1
TGTGCCAGCAGCCTAGAGACAGGGGGAGGACTGTTTTTT
CASSLETGGGLFF
>-|-|TRBJ2-7|TRBV30
TGTGCCTGGAGTGTGGGGCAGGAGCAGTACTTC
CAWSVGQEQYF
>many|-|TRBJ1-5|TRBV11-2
TGTGCCAGCAGCTTATGGCAGAATCAGCCCCAGCATTTT
CASSLWQNQPQHF
>-|-|TRBJ2-5|TRBV25-1
TGTGCCAGCAGTGAATATACCGTCGTGGGGGAGACCCAGTACTTC
CASSEYTVVGETQYF
>few|-|TRBJ2-2|TRBV3-1
TGTGCCAGCAGCCAAGGTTCAGGGAACACCGGGGAGCTGTTTTTT
CASSQGSGNTGELFF
>few|TRBD2|TRBJ2-1|TRBV9
TGTGCCAGCAGCTCCGGGGCTAGCGGGGGGGGATACAATGAGCAGTTCTTC
CASSSGASGGGYNEQFF
>-|-|TRBJ1-2|TRBV18
TGTGCCAGCTCACCGTCGGACAGTGGCTACACCTTC
CASSPSDSGYTF
>once|TRBD1|TRBJ1-2|TRBV29-1
TGCAGCGCCGGACAGGGTCTGGGTGACTATGGCTACACCTTC
CSAGQGLGDYGYTF
>many|-|TRBJ2-7|TRBV9
TGTGCCAGCATCGACGGCGATTTACAGGGAATAATTTACGAGCAGTACTTC
CASIDGDLQGIIYEQYF
>-|TRBD2|TRBJ2-3|TRBV30
TGTGCCTGGGGGACTAGCGGGACAGATACGCAGTATTTT
CAWGTSGTDTQYF
>many|TRBD2|TRBJ2-3|TRBV9
TGTGCCAGCAGCCGGAGCGGGAGCGACACCAATACGCAGTATTTT
CASSRSGSDTNTQYF
>-|-|TRBJ1-5|TRBV12-3/TRBV12-4
TGTGCCAGCAGTTTGGCGTTAGGGCCTAGCAATCAGCCCCAGCATTTT
CASSLALGPSNQPQHF
>many|-|TRBJ2-6|TRBV12-3/TRBV12-4
TGTGCCAGCACCAGGTTTTTGGGAGGTGGGGACCACTCTGGGGCCAACGTCCTGACTTTC
CASTRFLGGGDHSGANVLTF
>-|TRBD2|TRBJ2-1|TRBV11-3
TGTGCCAGCAGCTTATTTCGGGGGACTAGCGGGCGAAATGAGCAGTTCTTC
CASSLFRGTSGRNEQFF
>few|TRBD1|TRBJ1-2|TRBV6-2/TRBV6-3
TGTGCCAGCAGGTCTCAGGGGGACTATGGCTACACCTTC
CASRSQGDYGYTF
>few|-|TRBJ2-3|TRBV27
TGTGCCAGCAGTCACCAGACAGATACGCAGTATTTT
CASSHQTDTQYF
>-|TRBD1|TRBJ2-1|TRBV2
TGTGCCAGCAGCCCCCACCGACAGGGCACATACAATGAGCAGTTCTTC
CASSPHRQGTYNEQFF
>few|-|TRBJ1-3|TRBV12-3/TRBV12-4
TGTGCCAGCAGTCCCCCGATCGGAAACACCATATATTTT
CASSPPIGNTIYF
>few|-|TRBJ2-2|TRBV7-3
TGTGCCAGCAGCTTAGCCGTTGAGGACCGATACACCGGGGAGCTGTTTTTT
CASSLAVEDRYTGELFF
>-|TRBD2|TRBJ2-1|TRBV20-1
TGCAGTGCCACACCTCTAGCGGAAAATGCCTACAATGAGCAGTTCTTC
CSATPLAENAYNEQFF
>few|-|TRBJ1-4|TRBV7-2
TGTGCCAGCAGCCCCTCGCAAGGGCTGGCTAATGAAAAACTGTTTTTT
CASSPSQGLANEKLFF
>-|-|TRBJ2-1|TRBV20-1
TGCAGTGTACACCCCGGAGGCAATGAGCAGTTCTTC
CSVHPGGNEQFF
>-|TRBD1|TRBJ1-4|TRBV6-1
TGTGCCAGCAGTTGGGACAGGGGATCCGAAAAACTGTTTTTT
CASSWDRGSEKLFF
>few|-|TRBJ1-1|TRBV10-3
TGTGCCATCAGTGAGTCGTTGGGGGACACTGAAGCTTTCTTT
CAISESLGDTEAFF
>-|-|TRBJ2-1|TRBV12-3/TRBV12-4
TGTGCCAGCAGTTTAGCGGTGAGCTCCTACAATGAGCAGTTCTTC
CASSLAVSSYNEQFF
>many|-|TRBJ2-2|TRBV30
TGTGCCTGGATCCGGACACCTAACACCGGGGAGCTGTTTTTT
CAWIRTPNTGELFF
>many|TRBD2|TRBJ2-1|TRBV11-3
TGTGCCAGCGGGCGACTAGCGGGAGGCGGTGAGCAGTTCTTC
CASGRLAGGGEQFF
>few|-|TRBJ2-2|TRBV28
TGTGCCAGCAGTTCTTTACCGGGCACCGGGGAGCTGTTTTTT
CASSSLPGTGELFF
>-|-|TRBJ1-1|TRBV12-3/TRBV12-4
TGTGCCAGCAGTCCCCGTTGGAGGGGGGTTACTGAAGCTTTCTTT
CASSPRWRGVTEAFF
>-|-|TRBJ1-6|TRBV5-4
TGTGCCAGCAGGTCTTCGGGACTTAATTCACCCCTCCACTTT
CASRSSGLNSPLHF
>-|TRBD1|TRBJ1-6|TRBV20-1
TGCAGTGTTCCAACAGGGGATAATTCACCCCTCCACTTT
CSVPTGDNSPLHF
>many|-|TRBJ1-1|TRBV3-1
TGTGCCAGCAGCCAAGAGGGGCAGGCCCCGAACACTGAAGCTTTCTTT
CASSQEGQAPNTEAFF
>-|TRBD2|TRBJ2-1|TRBV24-1
TGTGCCACCAGTGACCCTGGACTAGCGGGAGTAAATGAGCAGTTCTTC
CATSDPGLAGVNEQFF
>-|-|TRBJ2-2|TRBV19
TGTGCCAGTAGTATAGCAGGAACCTACACCGGGGAGCTGTTTTTT
CASSIAGTYTGELFF